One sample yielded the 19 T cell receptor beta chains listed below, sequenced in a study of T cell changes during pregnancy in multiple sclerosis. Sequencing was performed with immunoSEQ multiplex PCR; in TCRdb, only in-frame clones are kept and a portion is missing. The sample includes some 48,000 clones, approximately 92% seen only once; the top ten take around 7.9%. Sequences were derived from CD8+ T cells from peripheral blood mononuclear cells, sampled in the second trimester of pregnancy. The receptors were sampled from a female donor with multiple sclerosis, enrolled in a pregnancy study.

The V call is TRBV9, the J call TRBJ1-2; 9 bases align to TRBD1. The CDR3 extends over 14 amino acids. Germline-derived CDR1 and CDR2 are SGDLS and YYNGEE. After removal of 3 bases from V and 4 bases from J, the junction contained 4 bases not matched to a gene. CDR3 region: CASSGGQGGYGYTF. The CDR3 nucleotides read TGTGCCAGCAGCGGGGGACAGGGAGGCTATGGCTACACCTTC.

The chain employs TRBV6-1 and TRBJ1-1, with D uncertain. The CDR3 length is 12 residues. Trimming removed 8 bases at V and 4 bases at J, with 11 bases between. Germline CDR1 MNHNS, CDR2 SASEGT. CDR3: CASGWAGTEAFF. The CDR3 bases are TGTGCCAGCGGATGGGCCGGCACTGAAGCTTTCTTT.

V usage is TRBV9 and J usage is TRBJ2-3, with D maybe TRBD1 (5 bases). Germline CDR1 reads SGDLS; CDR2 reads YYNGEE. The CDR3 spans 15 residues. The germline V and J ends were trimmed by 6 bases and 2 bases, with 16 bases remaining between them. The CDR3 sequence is CASTVAGILTDTQYF. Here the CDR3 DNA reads TGTGCCAGCACCGTCGCAGGGATACTCACAGATACGCAGTATTTT.

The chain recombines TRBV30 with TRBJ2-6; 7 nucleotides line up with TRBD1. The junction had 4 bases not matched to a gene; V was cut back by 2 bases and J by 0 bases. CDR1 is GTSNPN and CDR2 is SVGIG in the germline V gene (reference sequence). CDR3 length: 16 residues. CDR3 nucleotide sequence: TGTGCCTGGAGTACAGGGGTAGGCTCTGGGGCCAACGTCCTGACTTTC. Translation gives CAWSTGVGSGANVLTF.

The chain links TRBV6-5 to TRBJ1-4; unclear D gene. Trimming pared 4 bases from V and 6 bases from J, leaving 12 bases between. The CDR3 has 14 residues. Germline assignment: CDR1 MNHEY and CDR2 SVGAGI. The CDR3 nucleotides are TGTGCCAGCAGTTGGGCAGGTGAAGATGAAAAACTGTTTTTT. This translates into CASSWAGEDEKLFF.

The CDR3 loop reads CASSFGVSYEQYF. CDR3 bases: TGTGCCAGCAGCTTCGGGGTGTCCTACGAGCAGTACTTC. The chain uses TRBV5-6 and TRBJ2-7, with a tentative D call TRBD2 (5 bases). Germline values: CDR1 SGHDT, CDR2 YYEEEE. The V and J ends lost 2 bases and 1 base respectively, with 7 bases between them. The CDR3 has 13 amino acids. Drawing the rest from reference TRBV5-6 and TRBJ2-7, the complete variable domain is DAGVTQSPTHLIKTRGQQVTLRCSPKSGHDTVSWYQQALGQGPQFIFQYYEEEERQRGNFPDRFSGHQFPNYSSELNVNALLLGDSALYLCASSFGVSYEQYFGPGTRLTVT.

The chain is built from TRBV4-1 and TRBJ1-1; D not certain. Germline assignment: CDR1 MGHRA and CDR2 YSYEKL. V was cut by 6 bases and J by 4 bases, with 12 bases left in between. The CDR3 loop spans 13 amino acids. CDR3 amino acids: CASSHEAGTEAFF. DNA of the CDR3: TGCGCCAGCAGTCACGAAGCGGGCACTGAAGCTTTCTTT.

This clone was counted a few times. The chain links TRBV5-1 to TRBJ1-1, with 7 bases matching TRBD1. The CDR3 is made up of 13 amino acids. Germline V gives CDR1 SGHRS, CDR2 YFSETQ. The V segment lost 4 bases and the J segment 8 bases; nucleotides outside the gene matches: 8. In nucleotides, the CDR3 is TGCGCCAGCAGCGCGACAGGGTTGCCCGAAGCTTTCTTT. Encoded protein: CASSATGLPEAFF.

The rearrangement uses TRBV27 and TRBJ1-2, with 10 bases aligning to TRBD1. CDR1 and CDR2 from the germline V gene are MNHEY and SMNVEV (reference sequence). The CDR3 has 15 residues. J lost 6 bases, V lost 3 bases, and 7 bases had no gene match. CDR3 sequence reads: CASSLMGQGYNGYTF. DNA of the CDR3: TGTGCCAGCAGTTTGATGGGACAGGGGTACAATGGCTACACCTTC.

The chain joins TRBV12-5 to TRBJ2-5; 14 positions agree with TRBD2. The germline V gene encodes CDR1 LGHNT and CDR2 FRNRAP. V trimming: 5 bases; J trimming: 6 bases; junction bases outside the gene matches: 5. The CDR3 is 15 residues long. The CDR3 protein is CASGLTSGGAKTQYF. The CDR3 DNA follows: TGTGCTAGTGGTCTGACTAGCGGGGGGGCCAAGACCCAGTACTTC.

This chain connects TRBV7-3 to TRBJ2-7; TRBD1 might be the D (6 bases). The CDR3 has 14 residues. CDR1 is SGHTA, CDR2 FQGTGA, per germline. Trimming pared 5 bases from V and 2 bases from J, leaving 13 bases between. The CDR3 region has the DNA TGTGCCAGCAGCCCTTGGGACATACCCTACGAGCAGTACTTC. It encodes CASSPWDIPYEQYF.

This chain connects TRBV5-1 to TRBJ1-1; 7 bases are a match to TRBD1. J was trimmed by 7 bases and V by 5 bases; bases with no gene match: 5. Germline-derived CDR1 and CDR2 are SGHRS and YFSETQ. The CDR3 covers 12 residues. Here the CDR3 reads CASRDTGVEAFF. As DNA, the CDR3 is TGCGCCAGCAGAGACACAGGGGTTGAAGCTTTCTTT.

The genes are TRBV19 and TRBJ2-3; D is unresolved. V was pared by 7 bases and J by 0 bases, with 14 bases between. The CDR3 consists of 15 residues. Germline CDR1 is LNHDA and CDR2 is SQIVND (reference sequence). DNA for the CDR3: TGTGCCAGTACCCACAGTACTTCTAGCACAGATACGCAGTATTTT. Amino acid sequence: CASTHSTSSTDTQYF.

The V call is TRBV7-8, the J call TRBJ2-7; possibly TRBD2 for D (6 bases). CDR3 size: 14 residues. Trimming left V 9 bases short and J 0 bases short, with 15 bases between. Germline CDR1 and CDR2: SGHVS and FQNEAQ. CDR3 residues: CASWDSKSSYEQYF. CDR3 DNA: TGTGCCAGTTGGGACTCTAAGAGCTCCTACGAGCAGTACTTC.

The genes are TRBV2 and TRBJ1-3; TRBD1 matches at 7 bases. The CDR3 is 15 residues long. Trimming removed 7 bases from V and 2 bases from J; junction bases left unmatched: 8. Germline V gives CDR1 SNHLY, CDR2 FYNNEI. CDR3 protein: CASTLIQGTGNTIYF. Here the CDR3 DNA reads TGTGCCAGCACCCTTATACAGGGGACTGGAAACACCATATATTTT.

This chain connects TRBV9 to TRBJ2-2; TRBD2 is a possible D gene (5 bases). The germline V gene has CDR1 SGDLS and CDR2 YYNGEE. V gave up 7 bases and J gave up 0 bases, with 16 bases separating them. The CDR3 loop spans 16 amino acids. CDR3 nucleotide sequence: TGTGCCAGCTCCACGAGCGGCTACGCGAACACCGGGGAGCTGTTTTTT. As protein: CASSTSGYANTGELFF.

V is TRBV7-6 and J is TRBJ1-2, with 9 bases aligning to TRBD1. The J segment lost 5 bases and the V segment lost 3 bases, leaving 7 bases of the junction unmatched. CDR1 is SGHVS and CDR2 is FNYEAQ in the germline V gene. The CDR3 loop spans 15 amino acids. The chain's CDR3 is CASSLTTGGRYGYTF. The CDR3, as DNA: TGTGCCAGCAGCTTGACAACAGGGGGCAGATATGGCTACACCTTC. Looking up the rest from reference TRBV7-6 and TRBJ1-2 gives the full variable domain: GAGVSQSPRYKVTKRGQDVALRCDPISGHVSLYWYRQALGQGPEFLTYFNYEAQQDKSGLPNDRFSAERPEGSISTLTIQRTEQRDSAMYRCASSLTTGGRYGYTFGSGTRLTVV.

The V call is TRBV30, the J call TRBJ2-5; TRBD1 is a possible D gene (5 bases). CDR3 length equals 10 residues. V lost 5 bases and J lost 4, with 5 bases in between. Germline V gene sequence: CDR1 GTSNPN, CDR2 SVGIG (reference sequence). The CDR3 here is CAWQGETQYF. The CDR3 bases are TGTGCCTGGCAGGGAGAGACCCAGTACTTC.

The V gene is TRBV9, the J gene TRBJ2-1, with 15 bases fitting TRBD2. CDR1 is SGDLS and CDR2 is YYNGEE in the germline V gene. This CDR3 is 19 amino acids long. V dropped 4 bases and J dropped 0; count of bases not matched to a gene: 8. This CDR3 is CASSTRTSGGDSSYNEQFF. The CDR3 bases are TGTGCCAGCAGCACACGGACTAGCGGGGGGGATAGCTCCTACAATGAGCAGTTCTTC.